What follows describes a single TCR beta chain. Its antigen is unidentified. PCR primers comprised 60 Vbeta and 13 Jbeta primers. Authors' analysis steps: A follow-up analysis tallied around 76 million unique TCR beta chains, roughly 11 million shared. Clones were read by immunoSEQ multiplex PCR, and TCRdb kept only the in-frame ones, dropping some. V and J calls plus clone size are reproduced from that table; the DNA served to infer D and trimming. Of over 200,000 clones listed, 70% to 80% were seen once; the top ten hold 2.7%. The CDR3 totals 14 residues. Germline CDR1 reads SGHKS; CDR2 reads YYEKEE (reference sequence). Trimming removed 0 bases from V and 7 bases from J, with 13 bases in between. These data are taken from a study of cytomegalovirus exposure and HLA in healthy donors. The study's findings and limits: The authors later found TCR association rates varying by HLA locus, with DRB1 most and HLA-C fewest. Three of the chains that were CMV-associated were confirmed in vitro to be specific for CMV antigens. Accurate HLA-A and HLA-B prediction from TCR beta sequences was reported for most subjects.

The sample comprised PBMCs. The chain has TRBV5-5 and TRBJ2-5; maybe TRBD1 (7 bases). The receptor was isolated from an older woman in good health and CMV-seropositive. Here the CDR3 DNA reads TGTGCCAGCAGCTTGGATCAGGGGGGAGCGACCCAGTACTTC. Protein: CASSLDQGGATQYF.